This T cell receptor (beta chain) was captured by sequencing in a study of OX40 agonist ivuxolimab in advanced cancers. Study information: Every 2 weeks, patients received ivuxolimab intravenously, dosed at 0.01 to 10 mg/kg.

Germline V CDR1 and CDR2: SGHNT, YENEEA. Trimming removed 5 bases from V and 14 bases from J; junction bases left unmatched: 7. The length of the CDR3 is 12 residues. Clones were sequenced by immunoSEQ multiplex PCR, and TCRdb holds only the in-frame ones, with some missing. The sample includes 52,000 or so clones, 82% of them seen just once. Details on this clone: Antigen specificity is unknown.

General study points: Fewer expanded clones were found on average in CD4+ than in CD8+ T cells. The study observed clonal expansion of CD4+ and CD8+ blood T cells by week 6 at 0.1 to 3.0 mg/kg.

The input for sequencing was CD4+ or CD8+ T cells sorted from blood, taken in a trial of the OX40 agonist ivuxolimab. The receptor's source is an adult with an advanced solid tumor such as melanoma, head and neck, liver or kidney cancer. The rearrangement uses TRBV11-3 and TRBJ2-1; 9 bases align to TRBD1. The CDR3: CASSPTGGIEFF. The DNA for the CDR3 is TGTGCCAGCAGCCCTACAGGGGGCATAGAGTTCTTC.